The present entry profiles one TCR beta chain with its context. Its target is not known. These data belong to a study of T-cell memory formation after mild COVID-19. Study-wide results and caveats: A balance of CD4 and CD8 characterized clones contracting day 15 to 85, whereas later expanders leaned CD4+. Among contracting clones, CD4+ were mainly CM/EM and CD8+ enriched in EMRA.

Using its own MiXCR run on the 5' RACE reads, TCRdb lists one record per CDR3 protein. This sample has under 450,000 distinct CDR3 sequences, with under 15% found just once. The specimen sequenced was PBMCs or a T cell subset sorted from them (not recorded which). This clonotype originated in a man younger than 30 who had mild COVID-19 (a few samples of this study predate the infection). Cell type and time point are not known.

The CDR3 is CASSVDRDYGYTF. The DNA of the CDR3 is TGTGCCAGCAGCGTCGACAGGGACTATGGCTACACCTTC. V gene TRBV7-9 combines with J gene TRBJ1-2; 7 bases fit TRBD1. The junction had 3 bases not matched to a gene; V was cut back by 5 bases and J by 3 bases. The germline CDR1 and CDR2 sequences are SEHNR and FQNEAQ (reference sequence). This CDR3 contains 13 residues.